This entry describes one TCR beta chain. Libraries were prepared by immunoSEQ multiplex PCR; TCRdb keeps only in-frame clonotypes and omits some of them. The sample carries around 80,000 clones, about 90% recorded once. Germline V CDR1 and CDR2: MNHEY, SMNVEV (reference sequence). The CDR3 sequence is 14 residues long. V lost 3 bases to trimming and J lost 0 bases, with 9 bases between them. This sample stems from a study of T cell changes during pregnancy in multiple sclerosis. V usage is TRBV27 and J usage is TRBJ2-7, with a possible D match to TRBD2 (6 bases). Material: peripheral blood, obtained before pregnancy. This TCR was sampled from a female donor with multiple sclerosis, enrolled in a pregnancy study. The CDR3 region is CASSFGGISYEQYF. As DNA, the CDR3 is TGTGCCAGCAGTTTTGGAGGGATCTCCTACGAGCAGTACTTC.